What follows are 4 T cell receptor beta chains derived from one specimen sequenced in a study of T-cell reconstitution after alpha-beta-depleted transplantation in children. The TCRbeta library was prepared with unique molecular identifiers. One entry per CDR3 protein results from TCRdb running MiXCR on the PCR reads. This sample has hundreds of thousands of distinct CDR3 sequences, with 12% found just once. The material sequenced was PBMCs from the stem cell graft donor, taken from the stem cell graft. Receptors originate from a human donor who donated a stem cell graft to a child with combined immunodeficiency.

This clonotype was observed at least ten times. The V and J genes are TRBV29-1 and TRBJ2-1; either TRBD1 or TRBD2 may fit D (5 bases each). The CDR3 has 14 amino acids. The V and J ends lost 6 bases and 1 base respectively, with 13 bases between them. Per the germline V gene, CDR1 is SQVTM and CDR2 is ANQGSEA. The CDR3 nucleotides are TGCAGCGTGACAGCGGTTCCTTCCTACAATGAGCAGTTCTTC. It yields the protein CSVTAVPSYNEQFF.

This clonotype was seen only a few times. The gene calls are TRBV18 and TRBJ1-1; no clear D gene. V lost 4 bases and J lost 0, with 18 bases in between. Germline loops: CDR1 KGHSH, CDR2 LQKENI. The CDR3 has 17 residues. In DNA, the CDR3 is TGTGCCAGCTCACTAGCTAACAGAGCCCGCATGAACACTGAAGCTTTCTTT. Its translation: CASSLANRARMNTEAFF.

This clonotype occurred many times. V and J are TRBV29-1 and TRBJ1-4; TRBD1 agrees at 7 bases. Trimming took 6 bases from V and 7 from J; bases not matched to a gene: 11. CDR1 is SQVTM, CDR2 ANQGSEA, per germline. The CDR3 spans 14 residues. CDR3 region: CSVGRQGRSEKLFF. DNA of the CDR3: TGCAGCGTGGGGAGACAGGGTAGGAGTGAAAAACTGTTTTTT.

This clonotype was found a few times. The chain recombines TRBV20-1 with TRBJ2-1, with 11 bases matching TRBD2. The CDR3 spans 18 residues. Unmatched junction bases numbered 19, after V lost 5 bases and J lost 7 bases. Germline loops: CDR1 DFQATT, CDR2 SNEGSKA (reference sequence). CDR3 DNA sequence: TGCAGTGCTCCCTCTCCCCAACTAGCGGGGGCCCCTAGGAATGAGCAGTTCTTC. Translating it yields CSAPSPQLAGAPRNEQFF.